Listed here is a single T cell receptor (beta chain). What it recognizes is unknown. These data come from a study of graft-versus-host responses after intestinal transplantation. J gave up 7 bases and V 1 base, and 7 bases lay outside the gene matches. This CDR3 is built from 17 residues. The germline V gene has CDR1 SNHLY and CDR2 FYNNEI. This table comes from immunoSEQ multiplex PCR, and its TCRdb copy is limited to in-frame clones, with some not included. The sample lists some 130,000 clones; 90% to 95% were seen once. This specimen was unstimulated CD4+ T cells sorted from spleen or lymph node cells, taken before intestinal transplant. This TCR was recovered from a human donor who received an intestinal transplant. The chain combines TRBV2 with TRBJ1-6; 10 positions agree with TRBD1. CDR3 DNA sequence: TGTGCCAGCAGTGAAGGTGGGACAGGGGTAGGGAATTCACCCCTCCACTTT. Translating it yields CASSEGGTGVGNSPLHF.